A single sample is the source of the 32 T cell receptor beta chains below, sequenced in a study of blood T cell repertoires in COVID-19. TCRdb's table, derived via immunoSEQ multiplex PCR, lists solely in-frame clones and lacks some. The repertoire holds around 160,000 clones, with about 83% as singletons. Sequencing input: peripheral blood. The receptors shown here come from a woman aged 70-85 years with COVID-19, enrolled during active disease.

V and J are TRBV6-5 and TRBJ2-2; 11 bases are shared with TRBD1. The trim removed 10 bases at V and 5 bases at J, leaving 9 bases unmatched. Germline CDR1 reads MNHEY; CDR2 reads SVGAGI. CDR3 length: 15 residues. CDR3 loop: CANSDRGRRTGELFF. CDR3 nucleotides: TGTGCCAACTCGGACAGGGGGCGACGAACCGGGGAGCTGTTTTTT.

This chain uses TRBV5-5 with TRBJ1-2, with no clear D. The germline V gene has CDR1 SGHKS and CDR2 YYEKEE (reference sequence). The CDR3 has 15 amino acids. The V end was cut by 4 bases, the J end by 0 bases, with 13 bases between. CDR3 region: CASSPRGEANYGYTF. The CDR3 nucleotides read TGTGCCAGCAGCCCCCGGGGAGAAGCTAACTATGGCTACACCTTC.

This chain's CDR3 is CASSTQGYYGYTF. CDR3 in DNA: TGTGCCAGCAGTACTCAGGGGTACTATGGCTACACCTTC. The chain couples TRBV2 to TRBJ1-2; D possibly corresponds to TRBD1 (6 bases). This CDR3 region has 13 residues. The germline gives CDR1 SNHLY, CDR2 FYNNEI. Trimming shortened V by 5 bases and J by 3 bases, and 10 bases separated the two germline ends.

The chain links TRBV19 to TRBJ2-3, with 9 bases that match TRBD1. CDR3 size: 15 residues. CDR1 LNHDA and CDR2 SQIVND come from the germline V gene (reference sequence). Trimming cost V 5 bases and J 1 base; bases outside gene matches: 4. The CDR3: CASSLGQGRTDTQYF. The CDR3 DNA is TGTGCCAGTAGTTTGGGACAGGGTCGCACAGATACGCAGTATTTT.

The chain is built from TRBV9 and TRBJ2-5; 9 bases fit TRBD1. The V and J ends lost 1 base and 5 bases, in that order; junction bases with no gene match: 3. The CDR3 loop spans 14 amino acids. CDR1 SGDLS and CDR2 YYNGEE come from the germline V gene. The CDR3: CASSVWTGDETQYF. The CDR3 DNA is TGTGCCAGCAGCGTATGGACAGGGGATGAGACCCAGTACTTC.

This clone appeared a single time. The chain recombines TRBV5-5 with TRBJ1-5; 10 bases align to TRBD1. Germline assignment: CDR1 SGHKS and CDR2 YYEKEE (reference sequence). The CDR3 runs 15 residues. The V and J ends lost 4 bases and 6 bases, in that order; junction bases with no gene match: 7. The CDR3: CASSPVTGGPQPQHF. As DNA, the CDR3 is TGTGCCAGCAGCCCGGTGACAGGGGGCCCTCAGCCCCAGCATTTT.

This rearrangement joins TRBV7-2 to TRBJ1-1, with 7 nucleotides matching TRBD1. The trim removed 1 base at V and 7 bases at J, leaving 9 bases unmatched. The CDR3 runs to 15 residues. Germline V gene sequence: CDR1 SGHTA, CDR2 FQGNSA. CDR3 nucleotides: TGTGCCAGCAGCTTAGGGGGACAGTCGCGGAGTGAAGCTTTCTTT. This gives the protein CASSLGGQSRSEAFF. Looking up the rest from reference TRBV7-2 and TRBJ1-1 gives the full variable domain: GAGVSQSPSNKVTEKGKDVELRCDPISGHTALYWYRQSLGQGLEFLIYFQGNSAPDKSGLPSDRFSAERTGGSVSTLTIQRTQQEDSAVYLCASSLGGQSRSEAFFGQGTRLTVV.

The V gene is TRBV18, the J gene TRBJ2-5; D perhaps matches TRBD2 (5 bases). Germline lookup yields CDR1 KGHSH and CDR2 LQKENI. This CDR3 region has 18 residues. V lost 5 bases to trimming and J lost 2 bases, with 24 bases between them. The CDR3 region has the DNA TGTGCCAGCTCATCACGGGCTAGCTCCTCGAGAACTCAAGAGACCCAGTACTTC. It is translated as CASSSRASSSRTQETQYF. Looking up the rest from reference TRBV18 and TRBJ2-5 gives the full variable domain: NAGVMQNPRHLVRRRGQEARLRCSPMKGHSHVYWYRQLPEEGLKFMVYLQKENIIDESGMPKERFSAEFPKEGPSILRIQQVVRGDSAAYFCASSSRASSSRTQETQYFGPGTRLLVL.

This clone was detected a few times. This sequence joins TRBV5-1 and TRBJ1-2, with 7 nucleotides matching TRBD1. The V and J ends lost 4 bases and 6 bases, in that order; junction bases with no gene match: 9. Germline V gives CDR1 SGHRS, CDR2 YFSETQ. This CDR3 has 14 residues. CDR3 coding DNA: TGCGCCAGCAGCCGGGGACAGCAGGGGAATGGCTACACCTTC. It translates to CASSRGQQGNGYTF.

Worth noting for this clone: A read error may account for a junction end that differs from germline. The J gene is TRBJ1-2, the V gene TRBV9; D may be TRBD1 (5 bases). Germline CDR1 reads SGDLS; CDR2 reads YYNGEE. CDR3 length: 15 residues. This CDR3 is CASRVVGGGTGGYTF. Written as DNA, the CDR3 is TGTGCCAGCCGCGTAGTAGGCGGGGGAACGGGGGGCTACACCTTC.

V usage is TRBV11-3 and J usage is TRBJ2-7, with 7 bases identical to TRBD2. In germline, CDR1 is SGHNT, CDR2 YENEEA. The CDR3 loop spans 15 amino acids. V shed 1 base and J 3 bases; nucleotides not matched to a gene: 6. The CDR3, as DNA: TGTGCCAGCAGCTTAGGAGCTAGCGGAGACTACGAGCAGTACTTC. Its protein product is CASSLGASGDYEQYF.

This clone occurred a few times. The V gene is TRBV5-4, the J gene TRBJ2-2; 15 bases match TRBD2. The V gene's germline CDR1 is SGHNT and CDR2 YYREEE (reference sequence). V gave up 0 bases and J gave up 5 bases; unmatched junction bases: 5. This CDR3 contains 18 residues. CDR3 region: CASSLGGLAGGFTGELFF. The DNA for the CDR3 is TGTGCCAGCAGCTTGGGAGGACTAGCGGGGGGGTTTACCGGGGAGCTGTTTTTT.

The chain links TRBV28 to TRBJ1-5; 7 bases match TRBD1. Germline CDR1 reads MDHEN; CDR2 reads SYDVKM. This CDR3 region has 15 residues. The V and J ends lost 6 bases and 2 bases, in that order; junction bases with no gene match: 7. CDR3 loop: CASSQQGLGNQPQHF. CDR3 nucleotide sequence: TGTGCCAGCAGCCAACAGGGGTTGGGCAATCAGCCCCAGCATTTT.

The CDR3 reads CASSTLGQSSNQPQHF. CDR3 DNA: TGTGCCAGTAGTACCCTAGGACAGAGTAGCAATCAGCCCCAGCATTTT. J is TRBJ1-5 and V is TRBV19, with a tentative D call TRBD1 (6 bases). The germline V and J ends were trimmed by 4 bases and 0 bases, with 13 bases remaining between them. Germline CDR1 is LNHDA and CDR2 is SQIVND (reference sequence). The CDR3 spans 16 residues. Based on the CDR3 plus reference TRBV19 and TRBJ1-5, the full variable domain is DGGITQSPKYLFRKEGQNVTLSCEQNLNHDAMYWYRQDPGQGLRLIYYSQIVNDFQKGDIAEGYSVSREKKESFPLTVTSAQKNPTAFYLCASSTLGQSSNQPQHFGDGTRLSIL.

This chain connects TRBV28 to TRBJ1-6; D might be TRBD1 (6 bases). Per the germline V gene, CDR1 is MDHEN and CDR2 is SYDVKM. There are 12 residues in the CDR3. V was cut by 6 bases and J by 11 bases, with 11 bases left in between. The CDR3 DNA sequence: TGTGCCAGCAGAGCGGGGGGCGCACCCCTCCACTTT. This encodes CASRAGGAPLHF.

This clone was recorded once. V gene TRBV6-6 combines with J gene TRBJ1-2, with 7 bases lining up with TRBD1. The CDR3 loop spans 17 amino acids. Losses at the gene ends were 5 bases for V and 3 bases for J; bases not matched to a gene: 15. Germline loops: CDR1 MNHNY, CDR2 SVGAGI (reference sequence). In DNA, the CDR3 is TGTGCCAGCAGTCAAACGAAACAGGGGCTGCAGGACTATGGCTACACCTTC. This translates into CASSQTKQGLQDYGYTF.

The V gene is TRBV2, the J gene TRBJ1-5, with 10 bases that match TRBD1. V lost 4 bases to trimming and J lost 2 bases; unmatched junction nucleotides: 5. The length of the CDR3 is 16 residues. Germline V lookup: CDR1 SNHLY, CDR2 FYNNEI. The CDR3 spells CASSGPGTGGNQPQHF. The CDR3 nucleotides read TGTGCCAGCAGTGGTCCGGGGACAGGGGGCAATCAGCCCCAGCATTTT. The variable domain in full, with the rest retrieved from reference TRBV2 and TRBJ1-5, is EPEVTQTPSHQVTQMGQEVILRCVPISNHLYFYWYRQILGQKVEFLVSFYNNEISEKSEIFDDQFSVERPDGSNFTLKIRSTKLEDSAMYFCASSGPGTGGNQPQHFGDGTRLSIL.

V is TRBV2 and J is TRBJ1-2; 8 bases align to TRBD1. The length of the CDR3 is 13 residues. Trimming cost V 3 bases and J 8 bases; bases outside gene matches: 5. Germline CDR1 is SNHLY and CDR2 is FYNNEI. CDR3 region: CASSDQGAAGYTF. The CDR3 DNA sequence: TGTGCCAGCAGTGACCAGGGGGCCGCGGGCTACACCTTC.

This clone was seen a few times. The J gene is TRBJ1-1, the V gene TRBV10-2, with TRBD1 identical over 8 bases. Trimming at V came to 1 base and at J to 8 bases, leaving 0 bases not matched to a gene. Germline CDR1 and CDR2: WSHSY and SAAADI. This CDR3 has 12 residues. CDR3 protein: CASSEWDREAFF. The CDR3 coding sequence is TGCGCCAGCAGTGAGTGGGACAGGGAAGCTTTCTTT.

This clone showed up just a few times. The J gene is TRBJ2-7, the V gene TRBV6-5; a possible D gene is TRBD1 (5 bases). CDR1 and CDR2 (germline): MNHEY, SVGAGI. Trimming stripped 9 bases from V and 2 bases from J, with 11 bases between. CDR3 size: 12 residues. The CDR3 region is CASADTPYEQYF. The CDR3 DNA sequence: TGTGCCAGTGCGGACACCCCCTACGAGCAGTACTTC.

This clone was observed a single time. The chain is built from TRBV29-1 and TRBJ1-1; possible D gene TRBD1, 5 bases. The germline V gene encodes CDR1 SQVTM and CDR2 ANQGSEA. This CDR3 has 12 residues. CDR3 sequence: CRPPWGSTEAFF. The CDR3 DNA follows: TGCAGACCCCCCTGGGGCTCCACTGAAGCTTTCTTT.

This chain links TRBV29-1 with TRBJ2-7; 10 nucleotides agree with TRBD1. CDR1 is SQVTM, CDR2 ANQGSEA, per germline. V was clipped by 1 base and J by 5 bases; unmatched bases: 5. This CDR3 is built from 14 residues. CDR3 amino acids: CSVEAGTGVHEQYF. The CDR3 coding sequence is TGCAGCGTTGAAGCCGGGACAGGGGTACACGAGCAGTACTTC.

The chain is built from TRBV10-3 and TRBJ1-1, with a weak D call TRBD1 (5 bases). The germline V and J ends were trimmed by 0 bases and 1 base, with 9 bases remaining between them. The CDR3 consists of 15 residues. From germline, CDR1 is ENHRY and CDR2 SYGVKD. The CDR3 loop reads CAISESGQGNTEAFF. CDR3 bases: TGTGCCATCAGTGAGTCGGGCCAGGGGAACACTGAAGCTTTCTTT.

The V and J genes are TRBV5-8 and TRBJ1-1; weak D call: TRBD1 (5 bases). The CDR3 length is 15 residues. Germline-derived CDR1 and CDR2 are SGHTS and YDEGEE. Trimming stripped 4 bases from V and 1 base from J, with 14 bases between. The CDR3 DNA sequence: TGTGCCAGCAGCCTCAAAGGGACTCGGAACACTGAAGCTTTCTTT. Amino acids: CASSLKGTRNTEAFF.

This clone was counted only a few times. The rearrangement joins TRBV6-5 to TRBJ2-2, with 7 bases aligning to TRBD1. J gave up 3 bases and V 7 bases, and 5 bases lay outside the gene matches. Germline loops: CDR1 MNHEY, CDR2 SVGAGI. The CDR3 is made up of 14 amino acids. This CDR3 is CASIPDRYTGELFF. The CDR3 DNA sequence: TGTGCCAGCATCCCGGACAGGTACACCGGGGAGCTGTTTTTT.

This sequence joins TRBV7-3 and TRBJ1-6; maybe TRBD1 (6 bases). Germline CDR1 is SGHTA and CDR2 is FQGTGA. This CDR3 is 16 amino acids long. Trimming removed 2 bases from V and 9 bases from J, with 17 bases in between. CDR3 in amino acids: CASSLGVGQGLSPLHF. CDR3 sequence (DNA): TGTGCCAGCAGCTTAGGGGTTGGGCAGGGGCTTTCACCCCTCCACTTT.

This clone has a handful of counts. The chain joins TRBV6-1 to TRBJ1-5; 12 nucleotides agree with TRBD1. V lost 2 bases, J lost 3 bases, and 5 bases stayed unmatched. CDR1 is MNHNS and CDR2 is SASEGT in the germline V gene. This CDR3 comprises 17 residues. Here the CDR3 DNA reads TGTGCCAGCAGTGAAATCGGGACAGGGGGCTACAATCAGCCCCAGCATTTT. It codes for CASSEIGTGGYNQPQHF.

The chain combines TRBV5-1 with TRBJ2-1; 8 positions match TRBD2. Germline lookup yields CDR1 SGHRS and CDR2 YFSETQ. The length of the CDR3 is 17 residues. Trimming at V came to 2 bases and at J to 6 bases, leaving 13 bases not matched to a gene. The CDR3 reads CASSLVPGGGAGNEQFF. DNA of the CDR3: TGCGCCAGCAGCTTAGTTCCGGGAGGGGGGGCAGGCAATGAGCAGTTCTTC.

V gene TRBV10-3 combines with J gene TRBJ2-5; TRBD2 might be the D (7 bases). The CDR3 loop spans 14 amino acids. CDR1 and CDR2 from the germline V gene are ENHRY and SYGVKD. Between the trimmed V and J ends, which lost 6 bases and 5 bases, there was a span of 16 bases. CDR3 region: CAISLRGGEETQYF. CDR3 DNA: TGTGCCATCAGCCTCAGGGGAGGGGAGGAGACCCAGTACTTC.

The V call is TRBV3-1 (or the pseudogene TRBV3-2), the J call TRBJ2-5; tentative D call: TRBD1 (5 bases). Trimming pared 3 bases from V and 5 bases from J, leaving 16 bases between. The CDR3 sequence is 15 residues long. The germline gives CDR1 LGHDT, CDR2 YNNKEL (reference sequence). CDR3 bases: TGTGCCAGCAGCCACAGGGCTGATCCATTGGAGACCCAGTACTTC. Amino acids: CASSHRADPLETQYF.

The gene calls are TRBV19 and TRBJ2-7; the match to TRBD1 covers 8 bases. The V segment lost 5 bases and the J segment 7 bases; nucleotides outside the gene matches: 7. The V gene's germline CDR1 is LNHDA and CDR2 SQIVND (reference sequence). The CDR3 runs to 13 residues. CDR3 residues: CASSDRGVGEQYF. CDR3 DNA sequence: TGTGCCAGTAGTGACAGGGGAGTAGGAGAGCAGTACTTC.

This chain uses TRBV5-6 with TRBJ2-7, with TRBD2 matching over 8 bases. The CDR3 consists of 15 residues. V lost 0 bases to trimming and J lost 0 bases; unmatched junction nucleotides: 2. Germline CDR1 is SGHDT and CDR2 is YYEEEE. CDR3 DNA sequence: TGTGCCAGCAGCTTGGGCGGGGGGAGCTCCTACGAGCAGTACTTC. Its protein product is CASSLGGGSSYEQYF.